This T cell receptor beta chain emerged from a study of blood T cell repertoires in COVID-19. The wider study: T cells, B-cell-depleted T cells, or PBMCs supplied cDNA or gDNA.

Original processing notes: Reference gene primer amplification in the assay estimated nucleated cell counts. Using immunoSEQ multiplex PCR, the repertoire was profiled, and TCRdb retains in-frame clones only, with some absent. V and J calls and clone size are given by that table; D and trimming were obtained from the DNA. This table has 350,000 to 450,000 clones, 75% to 90% appearing once. The sequence was obtained from a man younger than 40 who had recovered from COVID-19. Material for sequencing was PBMCs or T cells enriched from blood (not recorded which).

CDR3 amino acids: CSVEGLASGYEQYF. DNA of the CDR3: TGCAGCGTTGAAGGGTTGGCTAGCGGGTACGAGCAGTACTTC. The chain is built from TRBV29-1 and TRBJ2-7; 8 bases are shared with TRBD2. V lost 1 base and J lost 4; bases outside the gene matches: 6. Germline V CDR1 and CDR2: SQVTM, ANQGSEA. There are 14 residues in the CDR3.